The clone carrying this T cell receptor beta chain was seen ten or more times. Its cognate antigen is unknown. From the 5' RACE reads, TCRdb called clonotypes with MiXCR, one entry per CDR3 protein. This sample has more than 95,000 distinct CDR3 sequences, with about 7.4% found just once. Trimming left V 5 bases short and J 5 bases short, with 13 bases between. This CDR3 spans 14 amino acids. This sample stems from a study of T cells after yellow fever vaccination. Broader study findings: FACS-sorted repertoires might harbor abundant contaminating clonotypes from the bulk population. Clones from primary vaccination mostly reappeared after the booster (roughly 97% CD4, approximately 88% CD8).

The V gene is TRBV12-3 or TRBV12-4, the J gene TRBJ2-1, with TRBD2 as a possible D gene (5 bases). Sequences were derived from CD4+ T cells sorted from PBMCs, sampled roughly 10 days after the first yellow fever vaccination. This receptor was taken from a young man who received the YFV17D yellow fever vaccine. The CDR3 DNA is TGTGCCAGCAGTAATGGACTGTCAGACAATGAGCAGTTCTTC. It encodes CASSNGLSDNEQFF.